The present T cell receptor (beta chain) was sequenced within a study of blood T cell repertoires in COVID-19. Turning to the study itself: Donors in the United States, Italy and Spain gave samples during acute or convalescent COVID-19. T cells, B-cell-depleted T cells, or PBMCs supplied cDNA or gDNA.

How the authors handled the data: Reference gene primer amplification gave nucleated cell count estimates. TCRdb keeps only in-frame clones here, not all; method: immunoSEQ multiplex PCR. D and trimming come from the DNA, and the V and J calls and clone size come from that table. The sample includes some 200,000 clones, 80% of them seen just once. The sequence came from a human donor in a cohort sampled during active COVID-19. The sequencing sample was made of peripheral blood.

The CDR3: CASRVGGDPYGYTF. Written as DNA, the CDR3 is TGTGCCAGCAGAGTTGGGGGGGACCCCTATGGCTACACCTTC. This chain links TRBV6-5 with TRBJ1-2; maybe TRBD1 (5 bases). Germline V gene data show CDR1 as MNHEY and CDR2 as SVGAGI. CDR3 size: 14 residues. With 6 bases removed from V and 4 bases from J, the gap between germline ends came to 15 bases.